The T cell receptor (beta chain) under discussion was sequenced for a study of response to subunit inactivated influenza vaccine. Of note for this clonotype: Its antigen is unknown.

Trimming shortened V by 4 bases and J by 8 bases, and 11 bases separated the two germline ends. The germline V gene encodes CDR1 MGHRA and CDR2 YSYEKL. This CDR3 comprises 12 residues. The study's findings and limits: Authors suggested seasonal influenza vaccinations each recruit few new T cells.

One entry per CDR3 protein, called by TCRdb with MiXCR from the RT-PCR reads. The sample consists of 600,000 to 700,000 distinct CDR3 sequences, around 13% of them appearing once. The clonotype originates from a man aged 50-59 years who received an inactivated influenza vaccine. The rearrangement joins TRBV4-1 to TRBJ1-2; no clear D. The sample in question was PBMCs from blood, obtained around 14 days before vaccination. CDR3 in amino acids: CASSPPAGGYTF. For the CDR3, the DNA is TGCGCCAGCAGCCCCCCAGCCGGGGGCTACACCTTC.